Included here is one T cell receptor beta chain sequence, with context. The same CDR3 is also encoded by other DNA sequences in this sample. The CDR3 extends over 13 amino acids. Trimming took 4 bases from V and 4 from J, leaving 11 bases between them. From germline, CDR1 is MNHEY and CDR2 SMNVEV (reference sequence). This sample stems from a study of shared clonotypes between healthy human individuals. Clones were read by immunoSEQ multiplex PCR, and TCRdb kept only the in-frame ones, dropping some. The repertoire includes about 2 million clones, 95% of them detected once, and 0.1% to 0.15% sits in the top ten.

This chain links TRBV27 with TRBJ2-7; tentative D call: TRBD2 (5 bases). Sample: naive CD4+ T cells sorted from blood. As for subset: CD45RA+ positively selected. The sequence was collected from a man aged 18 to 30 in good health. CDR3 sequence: CASSSRTGYEQYF. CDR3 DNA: TGTGCCAGCAGTTCGAGGACTGGGTACGAGCAGTACTTC.